There are a few counts of the clone carrying this T cell receptor beta chain. Its antigen remains unidentified. MiXCR was run by TCRdb on the reads, yielding one entry per CDR3 protein. The profile covers over 50,000 distinct CDR3 sequences, with around 20% appearing a single time and roughly 73% taken by the ten largest. The V gene's germline CDR1 is SGHAT and CDR2 FQNNGV. Trimming cost V 4 bases and J 3 bases, with 13 bases left between them. The CDR3 totals 14 residues. The data were obtained in a study of T cell repertoires in cytomegalovirus infection. Study as a whole: CMV epitopes used comprised recently identified HLA-C-restricted ones and well-studied HLA-B-restricted ones. Based on public TCR beta signatures, there were indications of CMV infection and of a matching HLA type.

Study-level points and caveats: The study identified carriers of CMV plus the relevant HLA from cumulative public TCR beta family frequency.

This material consisted of CD8+ T cells from cultured PBMCs, taken from culture after CMV antigen stimulation. The clonotype comes from a human donor in good health (CMV status not recorded). Some clones in this sample may be carry-over from other donors' samples. The chain employs TRBV11-2 and TRBJ2-7, with a weak D call TRBD1 (6 bases). In DNA, the CDR3 is TGTGCCAGCAGCTCAACAGGGAATCGCTACGAGCAGTACTTC. Translating gives CASSSTGNRYEQYF.